Shown below are 18 T cell receptor beta chains from a single sample sequenced in a study of OX40 agonist ivuxolimab in advanced cancers. Clones were sequenced by immunoSEQ multiplex PCR, and TCRdb holds only the in-frame ones, with some missing. The sample carries roughly 67,000 clones, more than 90% recorded once. The sequences come from CD4+ or CD8+ T cells sorted from blood, collected in a trial of the OX40 agonist ivuxolimab. The source of these receptors is an adult with an advanced solid tumor such as melanoma, head and neck, liver or kidney cancer.

The chain recombines TRBV19 with TRBJ2-7; 9 nucleotides align to TRBD1. CDR1 LNHDA and CDR2 SQIVND come from the germline V gene (reference sequence). With V trimmed by 3 bases and J by 1 base, 1 base remained unmatched. This CDR3 spans 14 amino acids. The chain's CDR3 is CASSIGQGSYEQYF. The CDR3 nucleotides are TGTGCCAGTAGTATCGGACAGGGGTCCTACGAGCAGTACTTC.

This chain joins TRBV6-5 and TRBJ2-1; 7 bases line up with TRBD2. There are 13 residues in the CDR3. Germline values: CDR1 MNHEY, CDR2 SVGAGI. The V segment lost 7 bases and the J segment 6 bases; nucleotides outside the gene matches: 6. For the CDR3, the DNA is TGTGCCAGCACCGGGGGAGGGGCCAATGAGCAGTTCTTC. Protein: CASTGGGANEQFF.

The chain has TRBV27 and TRBJ1-2, with TRBD1 as a possible D gene (5 bases). Trimming cost V 6 bases and J 4 bases, with 18 bases left between them. Germline loops: CDR1 MNHEY, CDR2 SMNVEV (reference sequence). This CDR3 spans 15 amino acids. Here the CDR3 DNA reads TGTGCCAGCAGCGTAGGCCCCGCAGGGAGCTATGGCTACACCTTC. This gives the protein CASSVGPAGSYGYTF.

V is TRBV7-9 and J is TRBJ1-1, with D unclear. Trimming removed 3 bases from V and 11 bases from J, with 13 bases in between. This CDR3 has 12 residues. Germline CDR1 SEHNR, CDR2 FQNEAQ (reference sequence). CDR3 DNA: TGTGCCAGCAGCTTTCCCGGTCCGGCGGCTTTCTTT. Translated, it gives CASSFPGPAAFF.

This clone was seen just once. V usage is TRBV9 and J usage is TRBJ2-7, with 12 bases fitting TRBD1. The V gene's germline CDR1 is SGDLS and CDR2 YYNGEE. After removal of 4 bases from V and 2 bases from J, the junction contained 10 bases not matched to a gene. This CDR3 spans 17 amino acids. In nucleotides, the CDR3 is TGTGCCAGCAGCCCCTCCGGGACAGGGGGCCCTACCTACGAGCAGTACTTC. It translates to CASSPSGTGGPTYEQYF.

The chain carries TRBV5-6 and TRBJ1-2; D gene unclear. In germline, CDR1 is SGHDT, CDR2 YYEEEE. CDR3 size: 15 residues. The V end was cut by 2 bases, the J end by 3 bases, with 14 bases between. CDR3 sequence (DNA): TGTGCCAGCAGCTTAACACCCCCGGGGTACTATGGCTACACCTTC. Protein sequence: CASSLTPPGYYGYTF.

V usage is TRBV10-3 and J usage is TRBJ2-7, with a tentative D call TRBD2 (5 bases). The CDR3 is made up of 12 amino acids. CDR1 ENHRY and CDR2 SYGVKD come from the germline V gene. V lost 4 bases to trimming and J lost 4 bases, with 8 bases between them. This CDR3 reads CAISGTGYEQYF. In DNA, the CDR3 is TGTGCCATCAGTGGGACTGGATACGAGCAGTACTTC.

V gene TRBV7-9 combines with J gene TRBJ2-7; D is undetermined. V was cut by 3 bases and J by 7 bases, with 13 bases left in between. This CDR3 has 13 residues. The germline CDR1 and CDR2 sequences are SEHNR and FQNEAQ (reference sequence). CDR3 sequence: CASSFEVAWEQYF. The CDR3 DNA sequence: TGTGCCAGCAGCTTCGAAGTGGCCTGGGAGCAGTACTTC.

The chain combines TRBV13 with TRBJ1-4; 7 bases fit TRBD1. Germline assignment: CDR1 PRHDT and CDR2 FYEKMQ (reference sequence). The V and J ends lost 5 bases and 2 bases, in that order; junction bases with no gene match: 2. The CDR3 extends over 14 amino acids. The CDR3 DNA reads as TGTGCCAGCAGCCTCAGGGGGACTAATGAAAAACTGTTTTTT. It specifies CASSLRGTNEKLFF.

The V gene is TRBV6-6, the J gene TRBJ2-1, with 10 nucleotides matching TRBD2. The length of the CDR3 is 15 residues. The J segment lost 5 bases and the V segment lost 1 base, leaving 2 bases of the junction unmatched. Germline V gene sequence: CDR1 MNHNY, CDR2 SVGAGI (reference sequence). The CDR3 loop reads CASSYFTSGDNEQFF. CDR3 in DNA: TGTGCCAGCAGTTACTTTACTAGCGGGGACAATGAGCAGTTCTTC.

CDR3 protein: CASSHPTSNEKLFF. DNA of the CDR3: TGCGCCAGCAGCCATCCAACTTCTAATGAAAAACTGTTTTTT. The rearrangement uses TRBV4-1 and TRBJ1-4; D not resolved. Trimming left V 3 bases short and J 3 bases short, with 8 bases between. Germline V CDR1 and CDR2: MGHRA, YSYEKL. The CDR3 length is 14 residues.

This chain joins TRBV7-6 and TRBJ2-7; 10 positions agree with TRBD1. Per the germline V gene, CDR1 is SGHVS and CDR2 is FNYEAQ. V was pared by 2 bases and J by 3 bases, with 7 bases of the junction left unmatched. The CDR3 runs 16 residues. Here the CDR3 DNA reads TGTGCCAGCAGCTTAAGGGATCGGGACAGGGGCTACGAGCAGTACTTC. As protein: CASSLRDRDRGYEQYF.

The V call is TRBV27, the J call TRBJ2-5, with no clear D. CDR1 MNHEY and CDR2 SMNVEV come from the germline V gene (reference sequence). The CDR3 spans 13 residues. V was shortened by 8 bases and J by 2 bases, with 12 bases between the two germline ends. CDR3 region: CASGYQDQETQYF. Here the CDR3 DNA reads TGTGCCAGCGGGTATCAGGATCAAGAGACCCAGTACTTC.

The chain recombines TRBV7-3 with TRBJ1-1; possible D gene TRBD1, 5 bases. The CDR3 is 14 amino acids. CDR1 is SGHTA and CDR2 is FQGTGA in the germline V gene. V was pared by 2 bases and J by 0 bases, with 7 bases between. The CDR3 nucleotides are TGTGCCAGCAGCTTACGACAGATGAACACTGAAGCTTTCTTT. Translated: CASSLRQMNTEAFF.

CDR3 region: CASSEDSNTEAFF. The DNA for the CDR3 is TGCGCCAGCAGTGAAGACAGTAACACTGAAGCTTTCTTT. V and J are TRBV10-2 and TRBJ1-1; tentatively, D is TRBD1 (5 bases). The V end was cut by 3 bases, the J end by 2 bases, with 7 bases between. This CDR3 spans 13 amino acids. Germline CDR1 and CDR2: WSHSY and SAAADI.

The J gene is TRBJ2-7, the V gene TRBV5-4; 10 bases are shared with TRBD2. Per germline, CDR1 SGHNT and CDR2 YYREEE (reference sequence). The CDR3 has 16 amino acids. J lost 7 bases, V lost 4 bases, and 14 bases had no gene match. Written as DNA, the CDR3 is TGTGCCAGCAGCCCGGGGTGGTCTACTAGCGGGGTTGAGCAGTACTTC. This gives the protein CASSPGWSTSGVEQYF.

This clone was picked up one time. V is TRBV14 and J is TRBJ1-4; D is undetermined. CDR3 length: 15 residues. Germline V gives CDR1 SGHDN, CDR2 FVKESK. Trimming cost V 1 base and J 0 bases, with 6 bases left between them. The CDR3 is CASSQGKTTNEKLFF. CDR3 nucleotide sequence: TGTGCCAGCAGCCAAGGAAAAACAACTAATGAAAAACTGTTTTTT.

The DNA of the CDR3 is TGTGCCAGCAGCAACTCAGGGACAGATACGCAGTATTTT. Its protein is CASSNSGTDTQYF. The chain recombines TRBV9 with TRBJ2-3, with D perhaps TRBD1 (5 bases). V dropped 4 bases and J dropped 3 bases, with 9 bases sitting between them. CDR1 SGDLS and CDR2 YYNGEE come from the germline V gene. The CDR3 totals 13 residues. The complete variable domain, with remaining parts taken from reference TRBV9 and TRBJ2-3, reads DSGVTQTPKHLITATGQRVTLRCSPRSGDLSVYWYQQSLDQGLQFLIQYYNGEERAKGNILERFSAQQFPDLHSELNLSSLELGDSALYFCASSNSGTDTQYFGPGTRLTVL.